These T cell receptor beta chains were read from a single sample in a study of cytomegalovirus exposure and HLA in healthy donors. Sequencing used immunoSEQ multiplex PCR; TCRdb keeps in-frame clones, though not all of them. Of about 210,000 clones listed, roughly 78% are singletons. Sequencing was carried out using PBMCs. Receptors originate from a boy between 10 and 17 years old in good health and CMV-seronegative. CDR3s include the opening cysteine and the closing phenylalanine or tryptophan. The D gene is left open where the match is weak. Clone size is not always given. Where it is, it says once, few, many or a class for expanded clones.

d_call clone_size j_call v_call cdr3_aa cdr3_nt
TRBD1 - TRBJ2-2 TRBV2 CATGTGSGELFF TGTGCCACCGGGACAGGGTCCGGGGAGCTGTTTTTT
- - TRBJ1-5 TRBV7-2 CASSLDPGAANQPQHF TGTGCCAGCAGCTTAGATCCAGGGGCGGCCAATCAGCCCCAGCATTTT
- - TRBJ2-2 TRBV11-3 CASSPQGVTTGELFF TGTGCCAGCAGCCCACAGGGAGTTACAACCGGGGAGCTGTTTTTT
- few TRBJ2-5 TRBV6-5 CASSLRRDQETQYF TGTGCCAGCAGTCTCCGGCGGGACCAAGAGACCCAGTACTTC
- - TRBJ1-2 TRBV5-4 CASSFIGDFGWGYTF TGTGCCAGCAGCTTCATAGGGGATTTCGGATGGGGCTACACCTTC
- - TRBJ1-4 TRBV11-3 CASSFQSGEKLFF TGTGCCAGCAGCTTCCAGTCGGGGGAAAAACTGTTTTTT
TRBD2 - TRBJ2-7 TRBV11-2 CASSLSAGDYYEQYF TGTGCCAGCAGCCTATCGGCGGGGGACTACTACGAGCAGTACTTC
TRBD2 - TRBJ2-3 TRBV30 CAWSGKRGGTDTQYF TGTGCCTGGAGTGGCAAGCGGGGGGGCACAGATACGCAGTATTTT
TRBD2 - TRBJ2-3 TRBV13 CASSVATSGGATDTQYF TGTGCCAGCAGCGTTGCAACTAGCGGGGGGGCAACAGATACGCAGTATTTT
TRBD2 once TRBJ2-1 TRBV18 CASSPGTSGRAEQFF TGTGCCAGCTCACCTGGGACTAGCGGGAGGGCTGAGCAGTTCTTC
- - TRBJ1-1 TRBV15 CATSERLDTNTEAFF TGTGCCACCAGTGAGAGATTAGATACGAACACTGAAGCTTTCTTT
TRBD2 - TRBJ2-3 TRBV2 CASRSGLAGITDTQYF TGTGCCAGCAGGAGTGGGCTAGCGGGGATCACAGATACGCAGTATTTT
TRBD1 few TRBJ1-2 TRBV19 CASSGTGDLYGYTF TGTGCCAGTTCCGGGACAGGGGATTTGTATGGCTACACCTTC
- - TRBJ2-7 TRBV6-6 CASSYGRGNYEQYF TGTGCCAGCAGTTACGGTAGGGGGAATTACGAGCAGTACTTC
TRBD1 - TRBJ1-1 TRBV6-5 CASSYRQGGTEAFF TGTGCCAGCAGTTACCGACAGGGGGGTACTGAAGCTTTCTTT
- - TRBJ2-3 TRBV5-1 CASSLRGKEDTQYF TGCGCCAGCAGCTTGAGGGGTAAGGAGGATACGCAGTATTTT
- - TRBJ1-1 TRBV5-1 CASSFLRPEGTEAFF TGCGCCAGCAGCTTTCTTAGACCCGAGGGAACTGAAGCTTTCTTT
- - TRBJ2-2 TRBV5-6 CASSFNSGRTGELFF TGTGCCAGCAGCTTTAACTCAGGGAGGACCGGGGAGCTGTTTTTT
- - TRBJ2-7 TRBV7-9 CASSPGPVVTYEQYF TGTGCCAGCAGCCCAGGCCCCGTTGTCACCTACGAGCAGTACTTC
TRBD1 - TRBJ2-2 TRBV5-1 CASGFGTVVSGELFF TGCGCCAGCGGCTTCGGGACAGTGGTCTCCGGGGAGCTGTTTTTT
TRBD2 few TRBJ2-7 TRBV25-1 CASSPGRPYEQYF TGTGCCAGCAGTCCCGGGAGGCCCTACGAGCAGTACTTC
TRBD1 - TRBJ1-3 TRBV9 CASSVGTDRSGNTIYF TGTGCCAGCAGCGTGGGGACAGATCGATCTGGAAACACCATATATTTT
TRBD1 - TRBJ2-5 TRBV5-5 CASSPGTGGFGTQYF TGTGCCAGCAGCCCCGGGACAGGGGGATTCGGGACCCAGTACTTC
- - TRBJ2-1 TRBV27 CASSLGPSTYNEQFF TGTGCCAGCAGTTTAGGCCCTAGCACCTACAATGAGCAGTTCTTC
- - TRBJ2-1 TRBV21-1 CASTFSGGFSYNEQFF TGTGCCAGCACCTTCTCCGGGGGGTTCTCCTACAATGAGCAGTTCTTC
TRBD1 - TRBJ1-2 TRBV6-5 CASSYSPGGFYGYTF TGTGCCAGCAGTTACTCGCCAGGGGGCTTCTATGGCTACACCTTC
TRBD2 - TRBJ2-1 TRBV28 CASSLIAGRNEQFF TGTGCCAGCAGTCTTATAGCGGGAAGGAATGAGCAGTTCTTC
TRBD1 - TRBJ1-1 TRBV7-9 CASSLRTGGEAFF TGTGCCAGCAGCTTAAGGACAGGGGGCGAAGCTTTCTTT
- - TRBJ2-7 TRBV11-3 CASSPRGNEDYYEQYF TGTGCCAGCAGCCCCCGGGGGAACGAGGACTACTACGAGCAGTACTTC
- - TRBJ2-1 TRBV4-2 CASSQERSNNEQFF TGTGCCAGCAGCCAAGAGAGAAGTAACAATGAGCAGTTCTTC
- - TRBJ2-7 TRBV5-4 CATRTAEGASYEQYF TGTGCCACCAGAACCGCGGAGGGGGCCTCGTACGAGCAGTACTTC
TRBD1 few TRBJ1-2 TRBV6-6 CASLQGANGYTF TGTGCCAGCTTACAGGGGGCAAATGGCTACACCTTC
TRBD2 - TRBJ2-1 TRBV11-3 CASSPPPLAVSYNEQFF TGTGCCAGCAGCCCGCCCCCCCTAGCGGTCTCCTACAATGAGCAGTTCTTC
- - TRBJ1-1 TRBV29-1 CSVRLKWAGVTMNTEAFF TGCAGCGTTCGCCTTAAGTGGGCAGGGGTTACTATGAACACTGAAGCTTTCTTT
TRBD1 - TRBJ2-4 TRBV9 CASSVGQGVKNIQYF TGTGCCAGCAGCGTAGGACAGGGGGTCAAAAACATTCAGTACTTC
- - TRBJ1-1 TRBV7-8 CATGDPEAFF TGTGCCACCGGAGACCCTGAAGCTTTCTTT